These 22 T cell receptor beta chains came from one sample sequenced in a study of CD8 T cells in ankylosing spondylitis. TCRdb ran MiXCR on the 5' RACE reads and lists one entry per CDR3 protein. The table shows a few hundred thousand distinct CDR3 sequences, with around 21% occurring only once. The sequenced sample was blood, either unsorted or a sorted T cell fraction (not recorded which). Source of these receptors: a female donor with ankylosing spondylitis or in good health (not recorded which).

The CDR3, as DNA: TGCGCCAGCAGCTTGGAACGGTCACCCTACGAGCAGTACTTC. Amino acid sequence: CASSLERSPYEQYF. The chain employs TRBV5-1 and TRBJ2-7; D remains unclear. Germline V gives CDR1 SGHRS, CDR2 YFSETQ. This CDR3 has 14 residues. V lost 0 bases and J lost 2, with 9 bases in between.

This clonotype occurred a few times. J is TRBJ2-5 and V is TRBV20-1; possibly TRBD1 for D (7 bases). CDR3 length: 15 residues. V shed 4 bases and J shed 2 bases, with 17 bases lying between them. Germline values: CDR1 DFQATT, CDR2 SNEGSKA (reference sequence). For the CDR3, the DNA is TGCAGTGCTAACGGGAGACAGGGCCCTCAAGAGACCCAGTACTTC. Translation: CSANGRQGPQETQYF.

The genes are TRBV20-1 and TRBJ2-7, with D tentatively TRBD1 (6 bases). V was cut by 3 bases and J by 3 bases, with 12 bases left in between. CDR3 length: 13 residues. Germline CDR1 DFQATT, CDR2 SNEGSKA (reference sequence). The CDR3 DNA reads TGCAGTGCTAGTTTTCAGGGGATCTACGAGCAGTACTTC. Translated, it gives CSASFQGIYEQYF.

The chain recombines TRBV6-5 with TRBJ2-7; no clear D. CDR3 size: 16 residues. The V end lost 0 bases, the J end lost 3 bases, and 15 bases lay between the germline ends. From germline, CDR1 is MNHEY and CDR2 SVGAGI. CDR3 protein: CASSYSSPTEGYEQYF. CDR3 nucleotides: TGTGCCAGCAGTTACTCGAGTCCGACCGAAGGCTACGAGCAGTACTTC.

This sequence joins TRBV12-3 or TRBV12-4 and TRBJ1-1, with D perhaps TRBD1 (5 bases). V lost 7 bases and J 0 bases, leaving 9 bases between the germline ends. The CDR3 consists of 13 residues. The CDR3 reads CASTLTVNTEAFF. Here the CDR3 DNA reads TGTGCCAGCACCTTGACAGTGAACACTGAAGCTTTCTTT.

There are a few counts of this clonotype. V and J are TRBV6-1 and TRBJ1-6; D is possibly TRBD1 (6 bases). The CDR3 spans 13 residues. In germline, CDR1 is MNHNS, CDR2 SASEGT. The V gene lost 8 bases and the J gene lost 5 bases, with 10 bases spanning the gap. The CDR3 loop is CASRRTDNSPLHF. CDR3 in DNA: TGTGCCAGCCGGAGGACAGATAATTCACCCCTCCACTTT.

The rearrangement links TRBV20-1 to TRBJ2-3; D perhaps matches TRBD2 (5 bases). V lost 6 bases, J lost 3 bases, and 16 bases lay in between. CDR3 length equals 14 residues. Germline V gene data show CDR1 as DFQATT and CDR2 as SNEGSKA (reference sequence). The CDR3: CSAGRLAVTDTQYF. As DNA, the CDR3 is TGCAGTGCGGGCCGGCTAGCAGTTACAGATACGCAGTATTTT.

V gene TRBV20-1 combines with J gene TRBJ2-7; TRBD1 matches at 11 bases. The CDR3 has 17 residues. V shed 5 bases, J shed 2 bases, and the junction held 14 bases outside the gene matches. Looked up from germline, CDR1 is DFQATT and CDR2 is SNEGSKA (reference sequence). DNA of the CDR3: TGCAGTGCTGACCTCCCACGGACAGGGGGCCACCCCTACGAGCAGTACTTC. Translating gives CSADLPRTGGHPYEQYF.

The V gene is TRBV7-6, the J gene TRBJ2-1; a possible D gene is TRBD2 (6 bases). CDR3 length equals 14 residues. Germline CDR1 SGHVS, CDR2 FNYEAQ. V lost 1 base, J lost 3 bases, and 7 bases lay in between. The CDR3 region is CASSLGGIYNEQFF. CDR3 coding DNA: TGTGCCAGCAGCTTAGGCGGGATCTACAATGAGCAGTTCTTC.

This clonotype was counted between two and nine times. This chain joins TRBV29-1 and TRBJ2-5, with a possible D match to TRBD1 (5 bases). Trimming left V 7 bases short and J 1 base short, with 10 bases between. The CDR3 extends over 12 amino acids. CDR1 is SQVTM and CDR2 is ANQGSEA in the germline V gene. The CDR3: CSGARAQETQYF. In DNA form, the CDR3 reads TGCAGCGGCGCCAGGGCCCAAGAGACCCAGTACTTC.

CDR3 region: CASSLAPTGMDTEAFF. The CDR3 DNA sequence: TGTGCCAGCAGCTTAGCCCCCACGGGGATGGACACTGAAGCTTTCTTT. V and J are TRBV7-3 and TRBJ1-1; D gene uncertain. The CDR3 totals 16 residues. Germline CDR1 SGHTA, CDR2 FQGTGA. V lost 2 bases to trimming and J lost 3 bases, with 16 bases between them.

The chain recombines TRBV18 with TRBJ1-1; 7 bases align to TRBD1. CDR3 length: 15 residues. Germline V lookup: CDR1 KGHSH, CDR2 LQKENI. The ends lost 2 bases at V and 4 bases at J; junction bases unmatched: 7. In DNA, the CDR3 is TGTGCCAGCTCACCATTGAGGGGGCGAATCACTGAAGCTTTCTTT. This encodes CASSPLRGRITEAFF.

The chain uses TRBV5-1 and TRBJ2-5; 9 nucleotides line up with TRBD2. V gave up 4 bases and J gave up 0 bases; unmatched junction bases: 7. This CDR3 contains 16 residues. The germline V gene encodes CDR1 SGHRS and CDR2 YFSETQ. CDR3 nucleotides: TGCGCCAGCAGCACGACTAGCGGAGGATACCAAGAGACCCAGTACTTC. Translation gives CASSTTSGGYQETQYF. The full variable domain, in which reference TRBV5-1 and TRBJ2-5 provide the parts outside the CDR3, is KAGVTQTPRYLIKTRGQQVTLSCSPISGHRSVSWYQQTPGQGLQFLFEYFSETQRNKGNFPGRFSGRQFSNSRSEMNVSTLELGDSALYLCASSTTSGGYQETQYFGPGTRLLVL.

The V gene is TRBV7-2, the J gene TRBJ2-3; D not certain. Trimming removed 5 bases at V and 0 bases at J, with 12 bases between. There are 15 residues in the CDR3. The germline CDR1 and CDR2 sequences are SGHTA and FQGNSA. CDR3 amino acids: CASSPSLSSTDTQYF. DNA of the CDR3: TGTGCCAGCAGCCCGTCCCTTTCTAGCACAGATACGCAGTATTTT.

In its sample, this clonotype was seen a few times. V gene TRBV24-1 combines with J gene TRBJ2-4, with 10 bases fitting TRBD1. Losses at the gene ends were 4 bases for V and 7 bases for J; bases not matched to a gene: 6. This CDR3 spans 15 amino acids. The germline V gene encodes CDR1 KGHDR and CDR2 SFDVKD. The CDR3 sequence: CATSDPGTGVNIQYF. CDR3 sequence (DNA): TGTGCCACCAGTGACCCCGGGACAGGGGTTAACATTCAGTACTTC.

The table lists this clonotype with a few counts. The chain uses TRBV3-1 and TRBJ2-2, with unresolved D. Deletions cut 7 bases from V and 6 bases from J, with 12 bases between. Germline CDR1 reads LGHDT; CDR2 reads YNNKEL (reference sequence). CDR3 size: 13 residues. CDR3 DNA: TGTGCCAGCACCCCAGTTGGGGCCGGGGAGCTGTTTTTT. Translating it yields CASTPVGAGELFF.

V usage is TRBV4-3 and J usage is TRBJ1-4; tentatively, D is TRBD1 (6 bases). V was pared by 1 base and J by 8 bases, with 17 bases between. Per the germline V gene, CDR1 is LGHNA and CDR2 is YSLEER. The CDR3 loop spans 16 amino acids. CDR3 nucleotides: TGCGCCAGCAGCCAAGGTTTCACAGGGCGCCGGGAAAAACTGTTTTTT. Encoded protein: CASSQGFTGRREKLFF.

V and J are TRBV25-1 and TRBJ1-3; no firm D call. The CDR3 length is 14 residues. Trimming removed 6 bases from V and 0 bases from J, with 9 bases in between. CDR1 and CDR2 from the germline V gene are MGHDK and SYGVNS. The CDR3 nucleotides read TGTGCCAGCAGAGGCATAAACTCTGGAAACACCATATATTTT. Amino acids: CASRGINSGNTIYF.

This sequence joins TRBV9 and TRBJ2-5, with D perhaps given as TRBD1 or TRBD2 (6 bases each). The CDR3 spans 14 residues. Germline lookup yields CDR1 SGDLS and CDR2 YYNGEE. Trimming left V 4 bases short and J 7 bases short, with 17 bases between. The CDR3 is CASSPSGGPATQYF. The CDR3 coding sequence is TGTGCCAGCAGCCCGTCCGGGGGCCCGGCGACCCAGTACTTC. Using reference TRBV9 and TRBJ2-5 for the parts outside the CDR3, the full variable domain is DSGVTQTPKHLITATGQRVTLRCSPRSGDLSVYWYQQSLDQGLQFLIQYYNGEERAKGNILERFSAQQFPDLHSELNLSSLELGDSALYFCASSPSGGPATQYFGPGTRLLVL.

This chain connects TRBV11-2 to TRBJ1-5; possible D gene TRBD1, 5 bases. The CDR3 contains 14 residues. Germline V CDR1 and CDR2: SGHAT, FQNNGV. V was cut by 1 base and J by 7 bases, with 11 bases left in between. CDR3 sequence: CASSLGGGEQPQHF. CDR3 in DNA: TGTGCCAGCAGCTTAGGGGGAGGGGAGCAGCCCCAGCATTTT. The complete variable domain, with remaining parts taken from reference TRBV11-2 and TRBJ1-5, reads EAGVAQSPRYKIIEKRQSVAFWCNPISGHATLYWYQQILGQGPKLLIQFQNNGVVDDSQLPKDRFSAERLKGVDSTLKIQPAKLEDSAVYLCASSLGGGEQPQHFGDGTRLSIL.

The gene calls are TRBV6-1 and TRBJ2-5; 7 bases map to TRBD2. Germline V CDR1 and CDR2: MNHNS, SASEGT. Trimming took 7 bases from V and 6 from J; bases not matched to a gene: 14. This CDR3 has 15 residues. The CDR3 nucleotides read TGTGCCAGCAAGATCTCGGCGGGAGAGGGGAAGACCCAGTACTTC. Encoded protein: CASKISAGEGKTQYF.

This clonotype was observed a few times. The V call is TRBV7-2, the J call TRBJ1-2; D remains unclear. This CDR3 comprises 17 residues. V was cut by 0 bases and J by 1 base, with 15 bases left in between. CDR1 and CDR2 from the germline V gene are SGHTA and FQGNSA. The CDR3 region has the DNA TGTGCCAGCAGCTTAGCTGTCGGATTAAGGGATAACTATGGCTACACCTTC. It encodes CASSLAVGLRDNYGYTF.